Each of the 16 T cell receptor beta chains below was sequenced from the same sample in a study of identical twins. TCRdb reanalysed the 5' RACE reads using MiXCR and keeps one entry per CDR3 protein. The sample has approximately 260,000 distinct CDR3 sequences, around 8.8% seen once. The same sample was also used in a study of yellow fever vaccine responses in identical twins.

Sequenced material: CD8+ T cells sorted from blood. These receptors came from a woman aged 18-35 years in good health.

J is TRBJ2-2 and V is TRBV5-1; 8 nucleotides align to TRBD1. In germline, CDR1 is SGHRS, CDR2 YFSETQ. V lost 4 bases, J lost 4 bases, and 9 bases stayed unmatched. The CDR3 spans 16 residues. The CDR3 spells CASSPLWTGLTGELFF. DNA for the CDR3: TGCGCCAGCAGCCCACTGTGGACAGGGCTCACCGGGGAGCTGTTTTTT.

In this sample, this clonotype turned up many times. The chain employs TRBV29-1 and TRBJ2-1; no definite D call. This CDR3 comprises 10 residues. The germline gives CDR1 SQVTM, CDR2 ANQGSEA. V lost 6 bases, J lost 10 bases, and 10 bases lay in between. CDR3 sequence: CSVISWEQFF. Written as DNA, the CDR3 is TGCAGCGTCATTAGTTGGGAGCAGTTCTTC.

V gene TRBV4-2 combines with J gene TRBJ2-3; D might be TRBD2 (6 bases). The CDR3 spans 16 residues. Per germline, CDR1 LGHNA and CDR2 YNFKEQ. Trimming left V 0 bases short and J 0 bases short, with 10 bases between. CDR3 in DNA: TGTGCCAGCAGCCAAGAGCCCAGCGGGAGCACAGATACGCAGTATTTT. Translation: CASSQEPSGSTDTQYF.

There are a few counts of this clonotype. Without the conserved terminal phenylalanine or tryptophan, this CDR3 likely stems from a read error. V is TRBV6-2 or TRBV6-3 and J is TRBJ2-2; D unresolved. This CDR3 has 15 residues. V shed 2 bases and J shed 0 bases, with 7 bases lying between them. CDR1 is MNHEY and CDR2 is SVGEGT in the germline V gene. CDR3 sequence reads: CASSYNSANTGELFL. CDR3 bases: TGTGCCAGCAGTTACAACAGTGCGAACACCGGGGAGCTGTTTCTT.

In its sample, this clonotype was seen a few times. CDR3 protein: CASSLDLVRGEIYEQYF. In DNA form, the CDR3 reads TGTGCCAGCAGCTTGGATCTAGTACGGGGGGAGATCTACGAGCAGTACTTC. This sequence joins TRBV7-9 and TRBJ2-7, with TRBD2 identical over 7 bases. V lost 3 bases, J lost 3 bases, and 14 bases stayed unmatched. Per germline, CDR1 SEHNR and CDR2 FQNEAQ (reference sequence). There are 17 residues in the CDR3. The full variable domain, its missing parts supplied by reference TRBV7-9 and TRBJ2-7, is DTGVSQNPRHKITKRGQNVTFRCDPISEHNRLYWYRQTLGQGPEFLTYFQNEAQLEKSRLLSDRFSAERPKGSFSTLEIQRTEQGDSAMYLCASSLDLVRGEIYEQYFGPGTRLTVT.

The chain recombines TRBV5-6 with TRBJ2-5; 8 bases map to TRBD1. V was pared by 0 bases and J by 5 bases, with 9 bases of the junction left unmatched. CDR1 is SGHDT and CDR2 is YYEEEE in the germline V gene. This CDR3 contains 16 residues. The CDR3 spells CASSLVKDRVSETQYF. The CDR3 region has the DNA TGTGCCAGCAGCTTGGTCAAGGACAGGGTTAGTGAGACCCAGTACTTC.

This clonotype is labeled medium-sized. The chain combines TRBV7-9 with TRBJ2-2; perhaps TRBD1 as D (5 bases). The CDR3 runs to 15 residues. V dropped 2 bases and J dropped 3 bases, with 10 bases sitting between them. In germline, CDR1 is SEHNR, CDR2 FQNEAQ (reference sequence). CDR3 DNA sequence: TGTGCCAGCAGCTTACTTACAGGATACACCGGGGAGCTGTTTTTT. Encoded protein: CASSLLTGYTGELFF.

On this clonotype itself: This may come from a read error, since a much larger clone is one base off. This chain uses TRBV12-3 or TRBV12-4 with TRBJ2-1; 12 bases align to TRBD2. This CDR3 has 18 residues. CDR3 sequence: CAISSGLAGLSSYNEQFF. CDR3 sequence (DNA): TGTGCCATCAGTTCGGGACTAGCGGGCCTTAGCTCCTACAATGAGCAGTTCTTC.

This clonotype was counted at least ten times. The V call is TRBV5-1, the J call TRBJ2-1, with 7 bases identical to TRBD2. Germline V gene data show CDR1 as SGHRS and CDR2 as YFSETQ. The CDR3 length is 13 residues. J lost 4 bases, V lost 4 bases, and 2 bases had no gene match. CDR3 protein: CASSASGYNEQFF. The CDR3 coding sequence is TGCGCCAGCAGCGCTAGCGGTTACAATGAGCAGTTCTTC.

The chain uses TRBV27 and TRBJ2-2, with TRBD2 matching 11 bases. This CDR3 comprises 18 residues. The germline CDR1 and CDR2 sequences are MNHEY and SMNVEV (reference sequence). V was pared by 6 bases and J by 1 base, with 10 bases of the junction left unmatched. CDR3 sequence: CASSYNPGLAVNTGELFF. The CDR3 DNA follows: TGTGCCAGCAGCTACAACCCGGGACTAGCGGTGAACACCGGGGAGCTGTTTTTT.

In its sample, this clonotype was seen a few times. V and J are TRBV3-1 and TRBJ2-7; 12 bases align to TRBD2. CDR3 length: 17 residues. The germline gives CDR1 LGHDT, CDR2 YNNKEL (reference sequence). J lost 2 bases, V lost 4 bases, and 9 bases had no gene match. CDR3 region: CASSPGTSGSKTYEQYF. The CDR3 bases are TGTGCCAGCAGCCCCGGGACTAGCGGGTCTAAGACCTACGAGCAGTACTTC.

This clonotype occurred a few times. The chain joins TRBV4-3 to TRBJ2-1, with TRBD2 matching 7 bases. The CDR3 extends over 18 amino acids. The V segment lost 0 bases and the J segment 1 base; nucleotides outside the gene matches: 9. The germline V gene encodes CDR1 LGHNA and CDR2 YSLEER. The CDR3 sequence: CASSQEISGYGSYNEQFF. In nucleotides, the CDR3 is TGCGCCAGCAGCCAAGAAATTAGCGGGTATGGATCCTACAATGAGCAGTTCTTC.

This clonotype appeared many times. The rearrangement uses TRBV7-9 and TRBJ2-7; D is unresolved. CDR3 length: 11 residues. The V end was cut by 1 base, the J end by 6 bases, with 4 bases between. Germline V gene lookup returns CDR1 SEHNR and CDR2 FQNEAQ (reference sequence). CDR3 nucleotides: TGTGCCAGCAGCTTAGAGGTCGAGCAGTACTTC. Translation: CASSLEVEQYF.

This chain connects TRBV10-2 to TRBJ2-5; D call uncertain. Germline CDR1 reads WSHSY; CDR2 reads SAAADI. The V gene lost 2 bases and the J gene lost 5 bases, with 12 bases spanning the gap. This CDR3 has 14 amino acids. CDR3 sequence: CASSETRVEETQYF. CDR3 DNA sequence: TGCGCCAGCAGTGAGACCCGGGTTGAGGAGACCCAGTACTTC.

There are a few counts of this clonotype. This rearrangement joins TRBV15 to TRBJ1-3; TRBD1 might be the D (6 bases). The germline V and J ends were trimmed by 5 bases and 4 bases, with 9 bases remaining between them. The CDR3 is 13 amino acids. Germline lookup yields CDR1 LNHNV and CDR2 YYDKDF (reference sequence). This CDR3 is CATSGGRGNTIYF. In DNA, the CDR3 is TGTGCCACCAGCGGGGGCAGGGGAAACACCATATATTTT.

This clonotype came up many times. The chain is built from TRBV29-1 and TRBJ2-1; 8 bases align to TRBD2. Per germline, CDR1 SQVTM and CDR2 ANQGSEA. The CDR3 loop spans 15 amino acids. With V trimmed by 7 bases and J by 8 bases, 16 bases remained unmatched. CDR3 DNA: TGCAGCGCCCGAGCAATTAGCGGGGCCGGCTATGAGCAGTTCTTC. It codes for CSARAISGAGYEQFF.